This T cell receptor (beta chain) was obtained from a study of CD8+CD57+ T cells in acquired aplastic anemia. On the study more broadly: The sorted CD4+ and CD8+ cells yielded an average approximately 3 ug of DNA.

Genomic DNA constituted the template upon which TCR beta VDJ and CDR3 profiling was performed. TCRdb re-derived calls from the reads in MiXCR, one entry per CDR3 protein. The data contain under 350,000 distinct CDR3 sequences, roughly 59% of them singletons. Looked up from germline, CDR1 is SEHNR and CDR2 is FQNEAQ (reference sequence). This CDR3 is 14 amino acids long. V lost 5 bases, J lost 3 bases, and 6 bases stayed unmatched. Overall study results and limits: Significance was not reached for CD8+ Simpson's diversity between patients and controls.

Whoever was chosen for sequencing had shown CD8+CD57+ cell expansion by flow cytometry. Severe acquired aplastic anemia was present in all patients. None of the patients had been given any therapy when their blood was sampled. This clonotype was counted only a few times. The antigen remains undetermined. The rearrangement joins TRBV7-9 to TRBJ2-7; 8 positions agree with TRBD1. Sequencing input: sorted CD4+, CD8+, or CD8+CD57+ T cells (not recorded which) from PBMCs. This clonotype was sampled from a human donor with aplastic anemia. Here the CDR3 DNA reads TGTGCCAGCAGCCCCAGGGGGCGGCTCTACGAGCAGTACTTC. Protein product: CASSPRGRLYEQYF.